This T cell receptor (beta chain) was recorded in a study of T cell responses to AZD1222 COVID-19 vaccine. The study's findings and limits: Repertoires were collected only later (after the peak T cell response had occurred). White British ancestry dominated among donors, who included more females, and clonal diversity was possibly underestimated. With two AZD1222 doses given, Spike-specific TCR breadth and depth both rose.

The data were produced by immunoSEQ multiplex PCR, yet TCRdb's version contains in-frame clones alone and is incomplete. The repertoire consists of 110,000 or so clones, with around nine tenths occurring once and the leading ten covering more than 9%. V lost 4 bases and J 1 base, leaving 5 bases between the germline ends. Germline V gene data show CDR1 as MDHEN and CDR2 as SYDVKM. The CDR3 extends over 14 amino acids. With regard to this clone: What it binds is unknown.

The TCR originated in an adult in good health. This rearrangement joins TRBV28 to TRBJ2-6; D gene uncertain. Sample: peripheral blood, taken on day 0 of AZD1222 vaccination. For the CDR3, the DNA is TGTGCCAGCAGTTATCAATCTGGGGCCAACGTCCTGACTTTC. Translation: CASSYQSGANVLTF.